A single sample is the source of the 24 T cell receptor beta chains below, sequenced in a study of cytomegalovirus exposure and HLA in healthy donors. Using immunoSEQ multiplex PCR, the repertoire was profiled, and TCRdb retains in-frame clones only, with some absent. The table has 50,000 to 65,000 clones, approximately 95% seen once. Sequencing was done on a sample of PBMCs. Receptors originate from a woman aged 18-29 years in good health and CMV-seropositive.

This sequence joins TRBV5-4 and TRBJ2-7; TRBD1 matches 10 bases. The CDR3 loop spans 15 amino acids. The trim removed 4 bases at V and 3 bases at J, leaving 7 bases unmatched. CDR1 is SGHNT and CDR2 is YYREEE in the germline V gene (reference sequence). This CDR3 is CASSPLGDRGYEQYF. The CDR3 DNA sequence: TGTGCCAGCAGCCCCCTCGGGGACAGGGGCTACGAGCAGTACTTC.

This chain links TRBV7-9 with TRBJ2-5, with D maybe TRBD1 (5 bases). Trimming took 5 bases from V and 1 from J, leaving 23 bases between them. Germline values: CDR1 SEHNR, CDR2 FQNEAQ (reference sequence). The CDR3 runs 18 residues. The CDR3 sequence is CASSAAKSPGGAQETQYF. Written as DNA, the CDR3 is TGTGCCAGCAGCGCCGCTAAAAGTCCGGGTGGGGCCCAAGAGACCCAGTACTTC.

The chain employs TRBV6-4 and TRBJ2-1, with a weak D call TRBD2 (5 bases). CDR1 and CDR2 from the germline V gene are MRHNA and SNTAGT. This CDR3 is built from 14 residues. V was pared by 11 bases and J by 7 bases, with 21 bases between. The CDR3 coding sequence is TGTGCCGAAGGGCTACCCCGCGGGCCTAATGAGCAGTTCTTC. Translation gives CAEGLPRGPNEQFF.

This chain connects TRBV10-2 to TRBJ2-5; TRBD2 might be the D (5 bases). CDR1 WSHSY and CDR2 SAAADI come from the germline V gene. CDR3 length: 15 residues. Trimming stripped 0 bases from V and 5 bases from J, with 13 bases between. This chain's CDR3 is CASSESIGSRETQYF. The CDR3 nucleotides are TGCGCCAGCAGTGAGTCGATAGGGAGCCGGGAGACCCAGTACTTC.

The rearrangement uses TRBV18 and TRBJ2-5; 7 nucleotides agree with TRBD1. V trimming: 2 bases; J trimming: 4 bases; junction bases outside the gene matches: 7. Germline V lookup: CDR1 KGHSH, CDR2 LQKENI. The CDR3 runs to 15 residues. The CDR3 here is CASSPSDRARETQYF. The CDR3 nucleotides read TGTGCCAGCTCACCATCCGACAGGGCGCGAGAGACCCAGTACTTC.

In its sample, this clone was seen a few times. This sequence joins TRBV6-4 and TRBJ2-1, with 9 bases fitting TRBD2. CDR1 and CDR2 (germline): MRHNA, SNTAGT. The length of the CDR3 is 15 residues. Germline trimming cut 5 bases from V and 2 bases from J; bases unmatched to any gene: 4. This chain's CDR3 is CASSPLAGTYNEQFF. The CDR3 nucleotides read TGTGCCAGCAGTCCCCTAGCGGGGACCTACAATGAGCAGTTCTTC.

The gene calls are TRBV27 and TRBJ1-2; 8 bases map to TRBD1. The V and J ends lost 5 bases and 4 bases, in that order; junction bases with no gene match: 3. The CDR3 length is 13 residues. Germline V CDR1 and CDR2: MNHEY, SMNVEV (reference sequence). The CDR3 loop is CASSRGQGYGYTF. Written as DNA, the CDR3 is TGTGCCAGCAGTCGTGGACAGGGCTATGGCTACACCTTC.

The chain joins TRBV5-6 to TRBJ2-4; 8 nucleotides align to TRBD2. V trimming: 4 bases; J trimming: 0 bases; junction bases outside the gene matches: 15. Germline-derived CDR1 and CDR2 are SGHDT and YYEEEE. The CDR3 contains 19 residues. The CDR3 nucleotides read TGTGCCAGCAGCCCCCGTCTTTTGGCTAGCGGGCTAGCCAAAAACATTCAGTACTTC. Translated, it gives CASSPRLLASGLAKNIQYF.

J is TRBJ1-4 and V is TRBV6-1; the D is unclear. V shed 6 bases and J shed 4 bases, with 12 bases lying between them. Per the germline V gene, CDR1 is MNHNS and CDR2 is SASEGT. The CDR3 totals 14 residues. The CDR3 DNA is TGTGCCAGCAGCCAAACTGGTGGTAATGAAAAACTGTTTTTT. Its protein is CASSQTGGNEKLFF.

The rearrangement uses TRBV30 and TRBJ2-7; possible D gene TRBD2, 5 bases. This CDR3 has 11 residues. The germline V gene encodes CDR1 GTSNPN and CDR2 SVGIG (reference sequence). The V end was cut by 1 base, the J end by 4 bases, with 5 bases between. The CDR3 here is CAWSGRYEQYF. Written as DNA, the CDR3 is TGTGCCTGGAGTGGGAGGTACGAGCAGTACTTC.

About this clone: The junction does not match germline at one end; this may be a read error. V gene TRBV7-7 combines with J gene TRBJ2-2; a weak D match, TRBD2 (6 bases). Germline CDR1 and CDR2: SSHAT and FNYEAQ (reference sequence). CDR3 size: 17 residues. CDR3 in amino acids: CASSLGTGSGLTGELFF. The DNA of the CDR3 is TGTGCTAGCAGCTTGGGCACCGGTAGCGGACTCACCGGGGAGCTGTTTTTT. Based on the CDR3 plus reference TRBV7-7 and TRBJ2-2, the full variable domain is GAGVSQSPRYKVTKRGQDVTLRCDPISSHATLYWYQQALGQGPEFLTYFNYEAQPDKSGLPSDRFSAERPEGSISTLTIQRTEQRDSAMYRCASSLGTGSGLTGELFFGEGSRLTVL.

This chain uses TRBV4-1 with TRBJ2-1, with TRBD2 matching over 10 bases. CDR1 and CDR2 (germline): MGHRA, YSYEKL. The CDR3 covers 16 residues. Trimming removed 4 bases from V and 3 bases from J; junction bases left unmatched: 6. Here the CDR3 DNA reads TGCGCCAGCAGCCGTCACGCTAGCGGGAGCTACAATGAGCAGTTCTTC. Amino acids: CASSRHASGSYNEQFF.

This clone appeared once. The J gene is TRBJ1-2, the V gene TRBV18; D remains ambiguous. Looked up from germline, CDR1 is KGHSH and CDR2 is LQKENI. This CDR3 region has 16 residues. V was shortened by 1 base and J by 3 bases, with 15 bases between the two germline ends. The CDR3 protein is CASSPRPVFLDYGYTF. The CDR3 bases are TGTGCCAGCTCACCACGTCCAGTTTTCCTCGACTATGGCTACACCTTC.

Written as DNA, the CDR3 is TGTGCCAGCTCAGCCGGGACTAGCGGGAGATCTGAGCAGTTCTTC. Amino acid sequence: CASSAGTSGRSEQFF. This chain connects TRBV25-1 to TRBJ2-1, with 14 bases fitting TRBD2. CDR1 MGHDK and CDR2 SYGVNS come from the germline V gene. The J segment lost 9 bases and the V segment lost 8 bases, leaving 9 bases of the junction unmatched. CDR3 size: 15 residues.

This clone was seen more than once but under ten times. This chain connects TRBV15 to TRBJ2-2, with 9 bases that match TRBD2. Trimming cost V 4 bases and J 5 bases; bases outside gene matches: 8. CDR1 is LNHNV and CDR2 is YYDKDF in the germline V gene (reference sequence). CDR3 size: 16 residues. In DNA, the CDR3 is TGTGCCACCAGCACTCCTAGCGGGATAGAGACCGGGGAGCTGTTTTTT. Translation: CATSTPSGIETGELFF.

The V gene is TRBV18, the J gene TRBJ1-5; maybe TRBD1 (5 bases). The CDR3 has 16 amino acids. The ends were cut back, 3 bases at V and 5 bases at J, with 17 bases in the middle. Germline V gives CDR1 KGHSH, CDR2 LQKENI. The CDR3 DNA reads TGTGCCAGCTCACCTCTAGGGGTTCAGATTGATCAGCCCCAGCATTTT. Its protein is CASSPLGVQIDQPQHF.

Turning to this clone: The germline gene is not matched at one end of the junction; a read error may be the cause. Additional DNA sequences in this sample encode the identical CDR3. The CDR3 sequence is CASSHQFPSLAGGPHEQYF. CDR3 nucleotides: TGCGCCAGCAGCCACCAATTCCCCTCTCTAGCGGGAGGGCCCCACGAGCAGTACTTC. The V and J genes are TRBV5-6 and TRBJ2-7, with 12 bases that match TRBD2. Looked up from germline, CDR1 is SGHDT and CDR2 is YYEEEE. The CDR3 is 19 amino acids. Filled out from reference TRBV5-6 and TRBJ2-7, the complete variable domain reads DAGVTQSPTHLIKTRGQQVTLRCSPKSGHDTVSWYQQALGQGPQFIFQYYEEEERQRGNFPDRFSGHQFPNYSSELNVNALLLGDSALYLCASSHQFPSLAGGPHEQYFGPGTRLTVT.

The V and J genes are TRBV29-1 and TRBJ1-2; D unresolved. The CDR3 has 10 amino acids. Germline V lookup: CDR1 SQVTM, CDR2 ANQGSEA. V was trimmed by 7 bases and J by 6 bases, leaving 9 bases between them. The CDR3 coding sequence is TGCAGCGCACTAATGGATGGCTACACCTTC. This translates into CSALMDGYTF.

The chain links TRBV25-1 to TRBJ2-7; 9 bases are shared with TRBD1. V lost 1 base to trimming and J lost 5 bases; unmatched junction nucleotides: 6. The CDR3 is 15 amino acids. The germline V gene has CDR1 MGHDK and CDR2 SYGVNS. The DNA for the CDR3 is TGTGCCAGCAGTGAATCCGGGACAGGGTCCCACGAGCAGTACTTC. Protein product: CASSESGTGSHEQYF.

The chain uses TRBV4-1 and TRBJ2-1; 10 bases agree with TRBD2. The V segment lost 1 base and the J segment 15 bases; nucleotides outside the gene matches: 21. This CDR3 spans 18 amino acids. CDR1 is MGHRA and CDR2 is YSYEKL in the germline V gene. The CDR3 DNA follows: TGCGCCAGCAGCCAAGTAAACCTTGGACTAGCGGTAAACGAGCGTCTGTTCTTC. This translates into CASSQVNLGLAVNERLFF.

This rearrangement joins TRBV7-8 to TRBJ2-1; D is possibly TRBD1 (5 bases). Trimming took off 4 bases at V and 3 bases at J, with 16 bases between the two ends. CDR1 and CDR2 (germline): SGHVS, FQNEAQ. The CDR3 runs 16 residues. The CDR3 DNA is TGTGCCAGCAGCTCCTTAGACAGCGCGGTCTACAATGAGCAGTTCTTC. Protein: CASSSLDSAVYNEQFF.

The chain recombines TRBV11-3 with TRBJ1-3; no firm D call. The CDR3 runs to 14 residues. The V end was cut by 5 bases, the J end by 0 bases, with 8 bases between. CDR1 SGHNT and CDR2 YENEEA come from the germline V gene. This CDR3 is CASSPGHSGNTIYF. DNA of the CDR3: TGTGCCAGCAGCCCGGGTCACTCTGGAAACACCATATATTTT.

The V call is TRBV27, the J call TRBJ1-5, with D perhaps matching TRBD1 (5 bases). Germline CDR1 and CDR2: MNHEY and SMNVEV (reference sequence). The ends were cut back, 8 bases at V and 0 bases at J, with 17 bases in the middle. CDR3 size: 16 residues. CDR3 in DNA: TGTGCCAGCCCCCCCCGGGACTGCAATAGCAATCAGCCCCAGCATTTT. Amino acids: CASPPRDCNSNQPQHF.

This clone has only one observation. V gene TRBV9 combines with J gene TRBJ2-5; TRBD2 matches at 8 bases. J was trimmed by 7 bases and V by 0 bases; bases with no gene match: 2. The CDR3 is 13 amino acids. Germline loops: CDR1 SGDLS, CDR2 YYNGEE. The CDR3 here is CASSVELAGTQYF. In DNA form, the CDR3 reads TGTGCCAGCAGCGTAGAGCTAGCGGGGACCCAGTACTTC.